The rows below give T cell receptor beta chains drawn from one sample of a study of T cells after posttransplantation cyclophosphamide. Clones were read by immunoSEQ multiplex PCR, and TCRdb kept only the in-frame ones, dropping some. Singletons are absent from the sample, which has 38,000 or so clones. The sequencing input was PBMCs. Receptor source: a man aged 50 to 59 in good health, CMV-negative, and a related stem cell transplant donor. The CDR3 runs from the conserved cysteine through the conserved F or W.

cdr3_length	j_call	v_call	cdr3_aa
15	TRBJ2-3	TRBV5-6	CASSQLQGRTDTQYF
15	TRBJ2-2	TRBV10-3	CAISETQFAPGELFF
16	TRBJ1-2	TRBV7-2	CASSEAGQGDGYGYTF
16	TRBJ2-4	TRBV30	CAWSPTGTGIRGIQYF
14	TRBJ1-5	TRBV9	CASSPTYSNQPQHF
18	TRBJ2-6	TRBV10-3	CAISESWTGASGANVLTF
11	TRBJ2-5	TRBV20-1	CSTGEQETQYF
15	TRBJ2-5	TRBV6-6	CASSYYNGFGETQYF
12	TRBJ1-1	TRBV30	CAQGRGGTEAFF
13	TRBJ1-2	TRBV6-1	CASSPRENYGYTF
15	TRBJ1-2	TRBV10-3	CAISGGGSFRYGYTF
12	TRBJ1-1	TRBV19	CASTIAGTEAFF